This T cell receptor beta chain was profiled in a study of glioma-infiltrating T cells after dendritic cell vaccination. Study-level background: Patients had newly diagnosed or recurrent glioblastoma and received dendritic cell vaccines.

Deletions cut 5 bases from V and 3 bases from J, with 14 bases between. CDR1 is KGHSH and CDR2 is LQKENI in the germline V gene. This CDR3 comprises 14 residues. The immunoSEQ assay amplified TCRB CDR3 from up to roughly 2 ug DNA. Libraries were prepared by immunoSEQ multiplex PCR; TCRdb keeps only in-frame clonotypes and omits some of them. The table lists tens of thousands of clones, approximately 87% of them singletons. The input for sequencing was blood, taken before dendritic cell vaccination. The J gene is TRBJ2-7, the V gene TRBV18, with D tentatively TRBD1 (5 bases). The receptor's source is a human donor with glioblastoma. The CDR3 nucleotides read TGTGCCAGCTCAACGCGACAGCTTATCTACGAGCAGTACTTC. Encoded protein: CASSTRQLIYEQYF.